Each of the 14 T cell receptor beta chains below was sequenced from the same sample in a study of blood T cell repertoires in COVID-19. Method: immunoSEQ multiplex PCR; TCRdb's copy keeps in-frame clones and lacks some. This table has around 200,000 clones, approximately 80% appearing once. The sample taken for sequencing was peripheral blood. These receptors were obtained from a woman aged 80 or older with active or convalescent COVID-19.

This chain links TRBV9 with TRBJ2-5; possible D gene TRBD2, 6 bases. This CDR3 contains 16 residues. Germline CDR1 and CDR2: SGDLS and YYNGEE. Trimming shortened V by 1 base and J by 2 bases, and 15 bases separated the two germline ends. The CDR3 here is CASSVTPGTEQETQYF. The CDR3 nucleotides read TGTGCCAGCAGCGTAACGCCCGGGACTGAACAAGAGACCCAGTACTTC.

This chain uses TRBV11-3 with TRBJ2-7; possibly TRBD2 for D (5 bases). The CDR3 extends over 12 amino acids. Germline V gives CDR1 SGHNT, CDR2 YENEEA. V lost 1 base to trimming and J lost 9 bases, with 10 bases between them. Here the CDR3 reads CASSLGGVAQYF. The CDR3 nucleotides read TGTGCCAGCAGCTTAGGGGGAGTCGCGCAGTACTTC.

V is TRBV2 and J is TRBJ2-1; tentative D call: TRBD2 (6 bases). The germline gives CDR1 SNHLY, CDR2 FYNNEI. V shed 2 bases and J shed 0 bases, with 8 bases lying between them. This CDR3 is 15 amino acids long. In DNA, the CDR3 is TGTGCCAGCAGTGAACTGGGGGGCTCCTACAATGAGCAGTTCTTC. Protein: CASSELGGSYNEQFF.

This chain links TRBV15 with TRBJ2-7; no reliable D call. Per germline, CDR1 LNHNV and CDR2 YYDKDF (reference sequence). The CDR3 consists of 12 residues. V was shortened by 0 bases and J by 7 bases, with 7 bases between the two germline ends. CDR3 residues: CATSRDGREQYF. CDR3 nucleotides: TGTGCCACCAGCAGAGATGGCAGAGAGCAGTACTTC.

This chain's CDR3 is CASSLDIGGRITDTQYF. The CDR3 DNA sequence: TGTGCCAGCAGCTTAGACATTGGCGGGAGAATAACAGATACGCAGTATTTT. The J gene is TRBJ2-3, the V gene TRBV5-6; 7 bases match TRBD2. J lost 3 bases, V lost 2 bases, and 12 bases had no gene match. The CDR3 is 17 amino acids. Germline CDR1 is SGHDT and CDR2 is YYEEEE.

CDR3 sequence reads: CASSPPSRGRGGYTF. The DNA of the CDR3 is TGTGCCAGCTCACCACCCAGCAGGGGGCGAGGTGGCTACACCTTC. This chain uses TRBV18 with TRBJ1-2; TRBD1 aligns across 8 bases. The germline gives CDR1 KGHSH, CDR2 LQKENI. V lost 0 bases to trimming and J lost 7 bases; unmatched junction nucleotides: 7. The CDR3 sequence is 15 residues long.

This chain connects TRBV29-1 to TRBJ2-4; 7 bases are shared with TRBD1. CDR1 SQVTM and CDR2 ANQGSEA come from the germline V gene. The CDR3 has 13 amino acids. V dropped 5 bases and J dropped 6; count of bases not matched to a gene: 7. CDR3 protein: CSVSDREPNIQYF. CDR3 coding DNA: TGCAGCGTTTCAGACAGGGAGCCAAACATTCAGTACTTC. Full variable domain (rest looked up from reference TRBV29-1 and TRBJ2-4): SAVISQKPSRDICQRGTSLTIQCQVDSQVTMMFWYRQQPGQSLTLIATANQGSEATYESGFVIDKFPISRPNLTFSTLTVSNMSPEDSSIYLCSVSDREPNIQYFGAGTRLSVL.

This chain connects TRBV5-1 to TRBJ1-3; possible D gene TRBD1, 6 bases. The V end was cut by 1 base, the J end by 0 bases, with 8 bases between. The length of the CDR3 is 15 residues. Germline values: CDR1 SGHRS, CDR2 YFSETQ. CDR3 loop: CASSLNRVSGNTIYF. The CDR3 DNA reads TGCGCCAGCAGCTTGAACAGGGTCTCTGGAAACACCATATATTTT.

The V and J genes are TRBV6-2 or TRBV6-3 and TRBJ1-3, with D tentatively TRBD1 (5 bases). Trimming removed 2 bases at V and 0 bases at J, with 11 bases between. This CDR3 is built from 16 residues. Germline CDR1 MNHEY, CDR2 SVGEGT. CDR3 amino acids: CASSYRGRFSGNTIYF. The CDR3 DNA is TGTGCCAGCAGTTACCGGGGGAGATTCTCTGGAAACACCATATATTTT.

There are a few counts of this clone. The CDR3 region is CASSVYPGQGKNEQFF. The CDR3 bases are TGCGCCAGCAGCGTTTACCCGGGACAGGGGAAGAATGAGCAGTTCTTC. The chain couples TRBV5-1 to TRBJ2-1; the match to TRBD1 covers 10 bases. There are 16 residues in the CDR3. V lost 4 bases to trimming and J lost 7 bases; unmatched junction nucleotides: 11. The germline CDR1 and CDR2 sequences are SGHRS and YFSETQ.

This clone was counted only a few times. The chain uses TRBV5-4 and TRBJ1-2, with 9 positions matching TRBD1. The CDR3 is 15 amino acids. The junction had 8 bases not matched to a gene; V was cut back by 4 bases and J by 4 bases. CDR1 and CDR2 from the germline V gene are SGHNT and YYREEE (reference sequence). The CDR3 protein is CASSTRQGGAYGYTF. The CDR3 DNA follows: TGTGCCAGCAGCACTCGACAGGGGGGGGCCTATGGCTACACCTTC. The whole variable domain, filled in from reference TRBV5-4 and TRBJ1-2, reads ETGVTQSPTHLIKTRGQQVTLRCSSQSGHNTVSWYQQALGQGPQFIFQYYREEENGRGNFPPRFSGLQFPNYSSELNVNALELDDSALYLCASSTRQGGAYGYTFGSGTRLTVV.

Comments on this clone: One end of the junction fails to match germline, which may point to a read error. This sequence joins TRBV7-2 and TRBJ2-5; possibly TRBD1 for D (6 bases). Looked up from germline, CDR1 is SGHTA and CDR2 is FQGNSA. The CDR3 loop spans 14 amino acids. The CDR3, as DNA: TGTGCCAGCATCTTACAGGGCCCAAGGGGGACCCAGTACTTC. It codes for CASILQGPRGTQYF.

This rearrangement joins TRBV11-2 to TRBJ2-1, with 13 nucleotides matching TRBD2. J lost 6 bases, V lost 5 bases, and 4 bases had no gene match. Germline assignment: CDR1 SGHAT and CDR2 FQNNGV. The CDR3 sequence is 15 residues long. This CDR3 reads CASSKGLAGVNEQFF. CDR3 nucleotides: TGTGCCAGCAGCAAAGGACTAGCGGGAGTCAATGAGCAGTTCTTC.

The chain joins TRBV7-9 to TRBJ2-6; weak D call: TRBD2 (5 bases). The germline V gene has CDR1 SEHNR and CDR2 FQNEAQ (reference sequence). Trimming pared 5 bases from V and 2 bases from J, leaving 13 bases between. This CDR3 is built from 16 residues. CDR3 nucleotides: TGTGCCAGCAGCCCGCTAGCACCCACTGGGGCCAACGTCCTGACTTTC. Its translation is CASSPLAPTGANVLTF.